The clone carrying this TCR beta chain has more than one count but fewer than ten. Its antigen is unidentified. Investigators performed immunoSEQ version v3.0 at survey level. Here immunoSEQ multiplex PCR was the method, and the copy in TCRdb shows in-frame clones only, minus some. The top ten clones hold roughly 3.1% of a sample with 30,000 to 40,000 clones, around 75% of them seen once. Trimming removed 5 bases from V and 7 bases from J, with 17 bases in between. Per germline, CDR1 SGHVS and CDR2 FNYEAQ. The CDR3 consists of 15 residues. The sample originates from a study of long-term antiretroviral therapy in people with HIV. As for the study in general: Specimens dating back about a decade before the 2015 immediate-ART recommendation are the oldest included. Notes on the study in general: ART-treated samples gained diversity yet remained below transplant donor controls.

Here the sequenced sample was unsorted PBMCs, taken 1.9 years after starting antiretroviral therapy. The chain is built from TRBV7-6 and TRBJ1-4; D possibly corresponds to TRBD1 (6 bases). The sequence derives from a man aged 18 to 29 with HIV. Here the CDR3 DNA reads TGTGCCAGCAGCCTACAAAACAGGGTCGGTGAAAAACTGTTTTTT. Amino acids: CASSLQNRVGEKLFF. Combining the CDR3 with reference TRBV7-6 and TRBJ1-4 gives the whole variable domain GAGVSQSPRYKVTKRGQDVALRCDPISGHVSLYWYRQALGQGPEFLTYFNYEAQQDKSGLPNDRFSAERPEGSISTLTIQRTEQRDSAMYRCASSLQNRVGEKLFFGSGTQLSVL.